These 8 T cell receptor beta chains were sequenced from one sample in a study of shared clonotypes between healthy human individuals. Clones were read by immunoSEQ multiplex PCR, and TCRdb kept only the in-frame ones, dropping some. Seen here are about a million clones, roughly 77% observed once, and the top ten hold almost 0.9%. The sample taken for sequencing was memory CD4+ T cells from PBMCs. Sample subset: CD45RA-negative fraction. The origin of the receptors is a man younger than 35 in good health. Some clones in this sample may be carry-over from other donors' samples.

The gene calls are TRBV10-3 and TRBJ2-7, with 8 bases matching TRBD1. Trimming at V came to 6 bases and at J to 0 bases, leaving 10 bases not matched to a gene. From germline, CDR1 is ENHRY and CDR2 SYGVKD. The CDR3 totals 16 residues. CDR3 nucleotide sequence: TGTGCCATCAGGGGTAGGACAGGGCTAAACTCCTACGAGCAGTACTTC. Its protein is CAIRGRTGLNSYEQYF.

The chain employs TRBV7-2 and TRBJ1-2; D gene ambiguous. From germline, CDR1 is SGHTA and CDR2 FQGNSA. This CDR3 contains 14 residues. Trimming shortened V by 5 bases and J by 0 bases, and 10 bases separated the two germline ends. The CDR3 coding sequence is TGTGCCAGCAGCCCCCCAGGATCTAACTATGGCTACACCTTC. It yields the protein CASSPPGSNYGYTF.

The chain couples TRBV6-1 to TRBJ1-2; D possibly corresponds to TRBD1 (6 bases). There are 15 residues in the CDR3. The ends were cut back, 6 bases at V and 3 bases at J, with 17 bases in the middle. CDR1 is MNHNS and CDR2 is SASEGT in the germline V gene. CDR3 coding DNA: TGTGCCAGCAGGAGATCAGGGGCGCAGTACTATGGCTACACCTTC. It is translated as CASRRSGAQYYGYTF.

CDR3 sequence: CASSSDNDGPDGYTF. In DNA form, the CDR3 reads TGTGCCAGCAGCTCAGACAACGACGGGCCAGATGGCTACACCTTC. The V and J genes are TRBV7-9 and TRBJ1-2; no clear D. Between the trimmed V and J ends, which lost 4 bases and 6 bases, there was a span of 18 bases. Germline CDR1 SEHNR, CDR2 FQNEAQ (reference sequence). The CDR3 is 15 amino acids.

The chain links TRBV6-4 to TRBJ2-1; tentative D call: TRBD1 (5 bases). CDR1 and CDR2 from the germline V gene are MRHNA and SNTAGT. With 6 bases removed from V and 5 bases from J, the gap between germline ends came to 23 bases. The CDR3 spans 17 residues. As DNA, the CDR3 is TGTGCCAGCAGCATCTCGCACGTGGCAGGGTGGAACAATGAGCAGTTCTTC. This sequence encodes CASSISHVAGWNNEQFF.

The V call is TRBV19, the J call TRBJ1-2; D perhaps matches TRBD1 (5 bases). Germline values: CDR1 LNHDA, CDR2 SQIVND (reference sequence). This CDR3 is built from 16 residues. V gave up 3 bases and J gave up 1 base, with 15 bases separating them. In nucleotides, the CDR3 is TGTGCCAGTAGTATCAGGGCTCCACACCGTAACTATGGCTACACCTTC. It encodes CASSIRAPHRNYGYTF.

This chain connects TRBV7-8 to TRBJ2-7; D is possibly TRBD2 (5 bases). This CDR3 is 15 amino acids long. V was cut by 2 bases and J by 6 bases, with 17 bases left in between. Germline-derived CDR1 and CDR2 are SGHVS and FQNEAQ. As DNA, the CDR3 is TGTGCCAGCAGCTTACGGACTTTCCCCGGGCGCGAGCAGTACTTC. Its protein product is CASSLRTFPGREQYF.

This clone was counted between two and nine times. The V call is TRBV5-6, the J call TRBJ2-1, with D unclear. Trimming removed 4 bases from V and 7 bases from J, with 9 bases in between. The CDR3 loop spans 12 amino acids. Germline loops: CDR1 SGHDT, CDR2 YYEEEE. The CDR3 loop is CASSRARNEQFF. The CDR3 nucleotides are TGTGCCAGCAGCCGGGCGCGGAATGAGCAGTTCTTC. Full variable domain (rest looked up from reference TRBV5-6 and TRBJ2-1): DAGVTQSPTHLIKTRGQQVTLRCSPKSGHDTVSWYQQALGQGPQFIFQYYEEEERQRGNFPDRFSGHQFPNYSSELNVNALLLGDSALYLCASSRARNEQFFGPGTRLTVL.